This T cell receptor (beta chain) stems from a study of blood T cells in healthy people across ages. The germline V and J ends were trimmed by 4 bases and 6 bases, with 17 bases remaining between them. Per germline, CDR1 MNHNS and CDR2 SASEGT. This CDR3 has 15 amino acids. Combining a sample-barcoded 5' primer with a J-beta primer mix, a second PCR ran for roughly 7 to 11 cycles. TCRdb ran MiXCR on the 5' RACE reads and lists one entry per CDR3 protein. This sample has 980,000 or so distinct CDR3 sequences; approximately 49% occur once, and the top ten carry roughly 13%. This sequence joins TRBV6-1 and TRBJ2-3; D possibly corresponds to TRBD1 (5 bases). This clonotype was obtained from a man younger than 45 in good health. Sequencing input: blood. Written as DNA, the CDR3 is TGTGCCAGCAGTGTGGGCAGGGTGACGGTGGATACGCAGTATTTT. Residues: CASSVGRVTVDTQYF.